This T cell receptor (beta chain) was identified during a study of OX40 agonist ivuxolimab in advanced cancers. This clone was observed a few times. The antigen is undetermined. Germline V CDR1 and CDR2: ENHRY, SYGVKD. V lost 3 bases and J lost 0; bases outside the gene matches: 6. The CDR3 runs to 18 residues. The assay was immunoSEQ multiplex PCR, and TCRdb's table has in-frame clones only and misses some. The sample shows about 69,000 clones, roughly nine tenths of them seen only once. Study-wide points: Among the nonresponders, some also had low normalized T-cell clonal expansion.

This receptor was taken from an adult with an advanced solid tumor such as melanoma, head and neck, liver or kidney cancer. The chain carries TRBV10-3 and TRBJ2-7; TRBD2 matches at 15 bases. The input for sequencing was CD4+ or CD8+ T cells sorted from blood, taken in a trial of the OX40 agonist ivuxolimab. CDR3 sequence reads: CAISETGLAGGSSYEQYF. The CDR3 coding sequence is TGTGCCATCAGTGAAACCGGACTAGCGGGAGGGAGCTCCTACGAGCAGTACTTC.